This T cell receptor (beta chain) was identified during a study of CD8 T cells in Susac syndrome. Sequencing of TCR beta was performed on blood CD8+ T cells and on blood CD4+ T cells. Overall study results and limits: The TCR sequencing and HLA analysis in the study involved a relatively small number of individuals, as the study acknowledged.

Details on this clonotype: What it binds is unknown.

When the RNA was reverse transcribed, random hexamers were used with an input of 0.5 to 1 ug. One entry per CDR3 protein results from TCRdb running MiXCR on the immunoSEQ multiplex PCR reads. The sample has some 450,000 distinct CDR3 sequences; approximately 85% are singletons. Sequencing was carried out using CD8+ T cells from PBMCs. This sequence originates from a human donor with multiple sclerosis.

CDR3 region: CASSQGGTSGRDEQFF. The CDR3 DNA follows: TGTGCCAGCAGCCAGGGGGGGACTAGCGGGAGAGATGAGCAGTTCTTC. The J gene is TRBJ2-1, the V gene TRBV6-1; 14 bases are a match to TRBD2. V gave up 6 bases and J gave up 8 bases; unmatched junction bases: 9. Germline CDR1 reads MNHNS; CDR2 reads SASEGT. CDR3 size: 16 residues.